Presented here are 26 T cell receptor beta chains from one specimen sequenced in a study of blood T cells in healthy people across ages. A sample-barcoded 5' primer and a J-beta primer mix were used in a second PCR of roughly 7 to 11 cycles. TCRdb itself ran the 5' RACE reads through MiXCR, one entry per CDR3 protein. The sample records about 670,000 distinct CDR3 sequences, over 40% being singletons. The sequenced sample was blood. The source of these receptors is a woman over 75 in good health.

This chain uses TRBV28 with TRBJ2-7; TRBD1 matches at 9 bases. After removal of 4 bases from V and 3 bases from J, the junction contained 7 bases not matched to a gene. This CDR3 spans 15 amino acids. CDR1 and CDR2 from the germline V gene are MDHEN and SYDVKM. For the CDR3, the DNA is TGTGCCAGCAGTTCCCGGGACAGGGTCCGCTACGAGCAGTACTTC. Its protein is CASSSRDRVRYEQYF.

In the case of this clonotype: This could be a read error, since a much larger clone is one nucleotide away. The chain couples TRBV2 to TRBJ2-3; D possibly corresponds to TRBD1 (5 bases). The V end lost 11 bases, the J end lost 2 bases, and 17 bases lay between the germline ends. Germline V gives CDR1 SNHLY, CDR2 FYNNEI. The length of the CDR3 is 14 residues. The CDR3 DNA reads as TGTGCCGGTTACAGGTCCCCCATCACAGATACGCAGTATTTT. Translation gives CAGYRSPITDTQYF.

This clonotype was found a few times. V gene TRBV5-1 combines with J gene TRBJ2-5; the D call may be TRBD1 or TRBD2 (5 bases each). With 2 bases removed from V and 11 bases from J, the gap between germline ends came to 10 bases. CDR1 SGHRS and CDR2 YFSETQ come from the germline V gene. The CDR3 is 11 amino acids. The DNA of the CDR3 is TGCGCCAGCAGCTTCCCGGGGACGCAGTACTTC. It codes for CASSFPGTQYF.

J is TRBJ2-5 and V is TRBV5-1; D unresolved. The CDR3 has 14 residues. V lost 4 bases to trimming and J lost 2 bases, with 12 bases between them. Germline lookup yields CDR1 SGHRS and CDR2 YFSETQ. CDR3 sequence reads: CASSPSSTQETQYF. The CDR3 nucleotides are TGCGCCAGCAGCCCTTCAAGTACGCAAGAGACCCAGTACTTC.

This sequence joins TRBV4-3 and TRBJ1-6; D is uncertain. Trimming stripped 0 bases from V and 2 bases from J, with 20 bases between. CDR1 is LGHNA and CDR2 is YSLEER in the germline V gene. The CDR3 extends over 20 amino acids. The CDR3, as DNA: TGCGCCAGCAGCCAAGATCCGCTTGTCCCGGGATTAGCCTATAATTCACCCCTCCACTTT. Translated: CASSQDPLVPGLAYNSPLHF.

This clonotype was detected once. V gene TRBV12-3 or TRBV12-4 combines with J gene TRBJ2-3; perhaps TRBD1 as D (5 bases). The CDR3 is 14 residues long. V shed 5 bases and J shed 1 base, with 10 bases lying between them. The CDR3 protein is CASSRIRGTDTQYF. DNA for the CDR3: TGTGCCAGCAGTCGGATCAGGGGCACAGATACGCAGTATTTT.

This clonotype was found a few times. The chain is built from TRBV20-1 and TRBJ1-1; 9 bases line up with TRBD1. The CDR3 has 13 amino acids. V trimming: 5 bases; J trimming: 5 bases; junction bases outside the gene matches: 6. CDR1 is DFQATT and CDR2 is SNEGSKA in the germline V gene (reference sequence). The CDR3: CSAWGQGGTEAFF. The CDR3 nucleotides are TGCAGTGCTTGGGGACAGGGTGGGACTGAAGCTTTCTTT.

The chain carries TRBV24-1 and TRBJ2-7; D may correspond to TRBD1 or TRBD2 (5 bases each). V was trimmed by 7 bases and J by 7 bases, leaving 10 bases between them. The germline gives CDR1 KGHDR, CDR2 SFDVKD. The CDR3 sequence is 11 residues long. The CDR3 DNA is TGTGCCACCAGGGAGGACAATGAGCAGTACTTC. This encodes CATREDNEQYF.

This clonotype was seen ten or more times. J is TRBJ1-4 and V is TRBV7-9, with D unresolved. Germline V gene lookup returns CDR1 SEHNR and CDR2 FQNEAQ (reference sequence). The CDR3 extends over 14 amino acids. V gave up 5 bases and J gave up 3 bases, with 10 bases separating them. This CDR3 reads CASSRGAANEKLFF. In DNA form, the CDR3 reads TGTGCCAGCAGCAGAGGAGCGGCTAATGAAAAACTGTTTTTT. The entire variable domain, with the rest obtained from reference TRBV7-9 and TRBJ1-4, is as follows: DTGVSQNPRHKITKRGQNVTFRCDPISEHNRLYWYRQTLGQGPEFLTYFQNEAQLEKSRLLSDRFSAERPKGSFSTLEIQRTEQGDSAMYLCASSRGAANEKLFFGSGTQLSVL.

On this clonotype: This may be a read error: a much more frequent sequence differs by one nucleotide. CDR3 in amino acids: CSASRVTGGNYNEQYF. The CDR3 nucleotides are TGCAGTGCCTCAAGAGTCACAGGGGGCAACTACAATGAGCAGTACTTC. The chain employs TRBV20-1 and TRBJ2-5; 9 bases align to TRBD1. The CDR3 runs to 16 residues. Germline loops: CDR1 DFQATT, CDR2 SNEGSKA (reference sequence). J lost 11 bases, V lost 6 bases, and 22 bases had no gene match.

This clonotype was observed a handful of times. The V gene is TRBV9, the J gene TRBJ2-1; D unclear. Germline-derived CDR1 and CDR2 are SGDLS and YYNGEE. The CDR3 runs to 13 residues. The ends were cut back, 2 bases at V and 7 bases at J, with 10 bases in the middle. The CDR3 is CASSVGSPNEQFF. The CDR3 DNA is TGTGCCAGCAGCGTGGGCAGCCCAAATGAGCAGTTCTTC.

This clonotype showed up many times. V gene TRBV3-1 combines with J gene TRBJ2-5; D is unresolved. The length of the CDR3 is 13 residues. Germline CDR1 and CDR2: LGHDT and YNNKEL (reference sequence). Trimming cost V 1 base and J 5 bases, with 8 bases left between them. The CDR3 coding sequence is TGTGCCAGCAGCCAAGGGACGTCTGAGACCCAGTACTTC. Translation: CASSQGTSETQYF.

There are many counts of this clonotype. The chain combines TRBV11-1 with TRBJ2-1, with D possibly TRBD1 on 5 matching bases. Trimming took 0 bases from V and 12 from J, leaving 9 bases between them. This CDR3 has 12 residues. Germline CDR1 is SGHAT and CDR2 is FQDESV (reference sequence). The CDR3 region has the DNA TGTGCCAGCAGCTTAGCGTGGCAGGGGCAGTTCTTC. Amino acid sequence: CASSLAWQGQFF.

The V and J genes are TRBV5-1 and TRBJ2-2; 7 nucleotides align to TRBD2. Germline values: CDR1 SGHRS, CDR2 YFSETQ. This CDR3 region has 15 residues. Losses at the gene ends were 6 bases for V and 7 bases for J; bases not matched to a gene: 12. CDR3 sequence (DNA): TGCGCCAGCAAAGGAAAGGGAGGGCCGGACGGGGAGCTGTTTTTT. Encoded protein: CASKGKGGPDGELFF.

Worth noting for this clonotype: This sequence may be a read error, since a much larger clone differs from it by one base. The J gene is TRBJ1-4, the V gene TRBV9; D gene ambiguous. Germline V lookup: CDR1 SGDLS, CDR2 YYNGEE. This CDR3 region has 15 residues. CDR3 protein: CAGSVQPGWEEKLFF. CDR3 DNA sequence: TGTGCCGGCAGCGTGCAGCCGGGCTGGGAGGAAAAACTGTTTTTT.

The J gene is TRBJ1-6, the V gene TRBV4-1; 7 bases fit TRBD1. The germline CDR1 and CDR2 sequences are MGHRA and YSYEKL. J gave up 5 bases and V 4 bases, and 5 bases lay outside the gene matches. This CDR3 has 15 residues. CDR3 in DNA: TGCGCCAGCAGCCCAGCGACAGGGAATAATTCACCCCTCCACTTT. Its translation: CASSPATGNNSPLHF.

The rearrangement uses TRBV7-9 and TRBJ1-2, with D perhaps TRBD1 (5 bases). The germline V gene has CDR1 SEHNR and CDR2 FQNEAQ (reference sequence). The CDR3 runs to 15 residues. The V end lost 1 base, the J end lost 0 bases, and 9 bases lay between the germline ends. CDR3 bases: TGTGCCAGCAGCTTAGGAAGGGGACCTAACTATGGCTACACCTTC. The encoded protein is CASSLGRGPNYGYTF.

The chain carries TRBV6-2 or TRBV6-3 and TRBJ2-5; no definite D call. Germline CDR1 MNHEY, CDR2 SVGEGT. V lost 6 bases and J 1 base, leaving 18 bases between the germline ends. The CDR3 is 16 amino acids. For the CDR3, the DNA is TGTGCCAGCAGGAACCATACTCCATTGGGCCAAGAGACCCAGTACTTC. Translating it yields CASRNHTPLGQETQYF.

The CDR3 DNA reads TGTGCCAGCAGCTTAGGAGACAGGGAGGTTGAGACCCAGTACTTC. Translated: CASSLGDREVETQYF. The chain recombines TRBV7-9 with TRBJ2-5; possible D gene TRBD1, 7 bases. Deletions cut 1 base from V and 5 bases from J, with 14 bases between. CDR3 size: 15 residues. Germline assignment: CDR1 SEHNR and CDR2 FQNEAQ (reference sequence).

The chain has TRBV3-1 and TRBJ1-2, with 7 positions matching TRBD1. V shed 1 base and J 8 bases; nucleotides not matched to a gene: 10. Germline V gene sequence: CDR1 LGHDT, CDR2 YNNKEL (reference sequence). The CDR3 runs to 15 residues. CDR3 DNA: TGTGCCAGCAGCCAAGTCGTAGGTACAGGGGACGGCTACACCTTC. Protein sequence: CASSQVVGTGDGYTF.

The chain employs TRBV5-1 and TRBJ2-1; 8 nucleotides align to TRBD1. Germline lookup yields CDR1 SGHRS and CDR2 YFSETQ. The CDR3 loop spans 15 amino acids. Trimming removed 4 bases from V and 4 bases from J; junction bases left unmatched: 7. CDR3 loop: CASSRPGTGYNEQFF. CDR3 bases: TGCGCCAGCAGCCGTCCCGGGACAGGATACAATGAGCAGTTCTTC.

The chain carries TRBV2 and TRBJ1-6; no clear D. The CDR3 loop spans 12 amino acids. Trimming cost V 1 base and J 9 bases, with 4 bases left between them. CDR1 is SNHLY and CDR2 is FYNNEI in the germline V gene. The CDR3 region is CASSEVVSPLHF. Here the CDR3 DNA reads TGTGCCAGCAGTGAAGTGGTTTCACCCCTCCACTTT.

The V call is TRBV29-1, the J call TRBJ1-4, with D perhaps TRBD1 (5 bases). This CDR3 has 14 residues. CDR1 and CDR2 (germline): SQVTM, ANQGSEA. The V end was cut by 1 base, the J end by 5 bases, with 11 bases between. The CDR3 is CSVEGGVWNEKLFF. The DNA for the CDR3 is TGCAGCGTTGAAGGGGGGGTATGGAATGAAAAACTGTTTTTT.

A note on this clonotype: This may come from a read error, since a much larger clone is one base off. V and J are TRBV7-9 and TRBJ2-4; possibly TRBD1 for D (6 bases). Looked up from germline, CDR1 is SEHNR and CDR2 is FQNEAQ (reference sequence). There are 12 residues in the CDR3. Trimming removed 5 bases at V and 9 bases at J, with 11 bases between. CDR3 residues: CASSVEGGIQYF. DNA of the CDR3: TGTGCCAGCAGCGTAGAAGGGGGCATTCAGTACTTC.

For this clonotype: A much larger clone differs from this one at a single base, so this may be a read error. The limits of the CDR3 on the DNA are not certain, so only TCRdb's listed CDR3 is given. The rearrangement uses TRBV28 and TRBJ2-7; whether TRBD2, the table's D call, matches the DNA was not checked. Ends included, the CDR3 has 15 residues. Germline CDR1 is MDHEN and CDR2 is SYDVKM. CDR3 amino acids: CASSLWASGAYERYF.

The chain uses TRBV5-1 and TRBJ2-3, with D perhaps matching TRBD2 (7 bases). V lost 0 bases, J lost 2 bases, and 10 bases lay in between. The CDR3 consists of 15 residues. The germline gives CDR1 SGHRS, CDR2 YFSETQ. This CDR3 reads CASSLEGGNTDTQYF. CDR3 bases: TGCGCCAGCAGCTTGGAGGGGGGGAACACAGATACGCAGTATTTT. Using reference TRBV5-1 and TRBJ2-3 for the parts outside the CDR3, the full variable domain is KAGVTQTPRYLIKTRGQQVTLSCSPISGHRSVSWYQQTPGQGLQFLFEYFSETQRNKGNFPGRFSGRQFSNSRSEMNVSTLELGDSALYLCASSLEGGNTDTQYFGPGTRLTVL.